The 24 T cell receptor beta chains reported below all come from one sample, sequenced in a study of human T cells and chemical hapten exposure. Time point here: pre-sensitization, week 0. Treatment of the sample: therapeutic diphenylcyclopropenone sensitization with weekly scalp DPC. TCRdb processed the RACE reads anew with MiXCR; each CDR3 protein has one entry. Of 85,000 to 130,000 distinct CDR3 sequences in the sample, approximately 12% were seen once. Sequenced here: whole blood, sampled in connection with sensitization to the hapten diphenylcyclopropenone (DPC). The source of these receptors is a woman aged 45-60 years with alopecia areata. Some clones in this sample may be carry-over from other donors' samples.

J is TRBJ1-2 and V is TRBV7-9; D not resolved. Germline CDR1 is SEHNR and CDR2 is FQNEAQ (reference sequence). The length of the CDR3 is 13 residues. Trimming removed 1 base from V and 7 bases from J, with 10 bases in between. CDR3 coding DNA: TGTGCCAGCAGCTTAGAGGGTCCAGCTGGCTACACCTTC. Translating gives CASSLEGPAGYTF. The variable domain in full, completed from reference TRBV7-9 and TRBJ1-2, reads DTGVSQNPRHKITKRGQNVTFRCDPISEHNRLYWYRQTLGQGPEFLTYFQNEAQLEKSRLLSDRFSAERPKGSFSTLEIQRTEQGDSAMYLCASSLEGPAGYTFGSGTRLTVV.

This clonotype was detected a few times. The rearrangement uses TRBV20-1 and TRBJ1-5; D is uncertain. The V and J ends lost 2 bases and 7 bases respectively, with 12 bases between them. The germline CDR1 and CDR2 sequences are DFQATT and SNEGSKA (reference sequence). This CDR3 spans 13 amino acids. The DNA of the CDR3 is TGCAGTGCTAGACGGGCCGGCGGGCAGCCCCAGCATTTT. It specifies CSARRAGGQPQHF.

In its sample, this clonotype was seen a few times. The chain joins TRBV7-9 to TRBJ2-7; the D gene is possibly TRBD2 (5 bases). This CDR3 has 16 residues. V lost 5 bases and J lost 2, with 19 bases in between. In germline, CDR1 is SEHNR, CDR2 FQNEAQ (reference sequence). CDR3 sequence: CASSTAGGGLTYEQYF. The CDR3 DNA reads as TGTGCCAGCAGCACCGCCGGTGGAGGCCTAACCTACGAGCAGTACTTC.

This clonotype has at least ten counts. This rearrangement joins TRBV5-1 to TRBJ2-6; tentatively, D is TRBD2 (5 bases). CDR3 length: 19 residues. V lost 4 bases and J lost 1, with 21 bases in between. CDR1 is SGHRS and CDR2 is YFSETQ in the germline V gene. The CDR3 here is CASSPWTGKTRSGANVLTF. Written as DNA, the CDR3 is TGCGCCAGCAGCCCCTGGACGGGGAAAACTAGATCTGGGGCCAACGTCCTGACTTTC.

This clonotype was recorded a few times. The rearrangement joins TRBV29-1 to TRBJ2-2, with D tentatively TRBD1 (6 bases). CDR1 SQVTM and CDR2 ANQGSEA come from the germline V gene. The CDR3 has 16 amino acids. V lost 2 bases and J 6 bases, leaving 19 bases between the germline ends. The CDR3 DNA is TGCAGCGTTGAAACGCCCGGTTACAGGGAGCCCGGGGAGCTGTTTTTT. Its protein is CSVETPGYREPGELFF.

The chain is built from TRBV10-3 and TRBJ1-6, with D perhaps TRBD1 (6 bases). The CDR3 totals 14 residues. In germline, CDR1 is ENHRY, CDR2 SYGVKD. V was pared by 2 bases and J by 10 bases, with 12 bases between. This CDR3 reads CAISEPERGSPLHF. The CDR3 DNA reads TGTGCCATCAGTGAGCCAGAGAGGGGGTCACCCCTCCACTTT.

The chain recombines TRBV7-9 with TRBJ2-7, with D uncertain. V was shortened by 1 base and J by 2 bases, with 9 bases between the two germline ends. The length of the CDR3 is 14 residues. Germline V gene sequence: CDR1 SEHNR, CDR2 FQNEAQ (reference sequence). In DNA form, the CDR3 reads TGTGCCAGCAGCTTAGAGACCCTCCCCTACGAGCAGTACTTC. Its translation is CASSLETLPYEQYF.

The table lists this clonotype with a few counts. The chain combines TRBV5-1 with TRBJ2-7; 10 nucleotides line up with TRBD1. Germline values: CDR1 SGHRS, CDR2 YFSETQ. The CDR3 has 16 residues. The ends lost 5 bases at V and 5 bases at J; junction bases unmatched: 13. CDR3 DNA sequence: TGCGCCAGCAGGCACCACACCGGGACAGGGGAGAACGAGCAGTACTTC. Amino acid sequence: CASRHHTGTGENEQYF.

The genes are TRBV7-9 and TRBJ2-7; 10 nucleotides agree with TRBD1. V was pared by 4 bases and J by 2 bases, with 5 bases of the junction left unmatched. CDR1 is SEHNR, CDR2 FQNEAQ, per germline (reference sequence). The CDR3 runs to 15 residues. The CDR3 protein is CASSSAGTGAYEQYF. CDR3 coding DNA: TGTGCCAGCAGCTCCGCCGGGACAGGGGCCTACGAGCAGTACTTC.

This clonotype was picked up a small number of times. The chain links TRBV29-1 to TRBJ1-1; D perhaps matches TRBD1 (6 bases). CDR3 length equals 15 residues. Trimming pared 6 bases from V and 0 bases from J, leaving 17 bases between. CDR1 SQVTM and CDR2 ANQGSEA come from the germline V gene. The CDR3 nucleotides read TGCAGCGTGTACCGGCTGACAGGCATGAACACTGAAGCTTTCTTT. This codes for CSVYRLTGMNTEAFF.

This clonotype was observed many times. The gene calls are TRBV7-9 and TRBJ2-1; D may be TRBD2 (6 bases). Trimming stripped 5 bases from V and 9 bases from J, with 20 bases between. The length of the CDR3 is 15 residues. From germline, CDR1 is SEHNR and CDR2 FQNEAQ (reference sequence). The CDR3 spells CASSGPDYGGSEQFF. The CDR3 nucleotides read TGTGCCAGCAGCGGACCAGACTACGGGGGAAGTGAGCAGTTCTTC.

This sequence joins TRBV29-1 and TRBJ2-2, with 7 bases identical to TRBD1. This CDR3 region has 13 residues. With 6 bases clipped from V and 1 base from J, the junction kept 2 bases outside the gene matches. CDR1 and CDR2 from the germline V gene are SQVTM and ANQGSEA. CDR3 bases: TGCAGCGTCGGGGACAGGAACACCGGGGAGCTGTTTTTT. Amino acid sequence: CSVGDRNTGELFF.

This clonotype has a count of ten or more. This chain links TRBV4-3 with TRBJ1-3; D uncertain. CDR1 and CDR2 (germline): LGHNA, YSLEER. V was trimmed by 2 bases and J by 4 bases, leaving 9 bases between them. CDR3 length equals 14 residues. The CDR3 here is CASSQRGYGNTIYF. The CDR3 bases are TGCGCCAGCAGCCAACGAGGGTACGGAAACACCATATATTTT.

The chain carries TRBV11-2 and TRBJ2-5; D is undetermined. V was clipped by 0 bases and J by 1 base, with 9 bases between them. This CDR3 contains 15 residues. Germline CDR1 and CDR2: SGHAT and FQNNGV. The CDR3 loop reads CASSLDWQAQETQYF. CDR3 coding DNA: TGTGCCAGCAGCTTAGATTGGCAGGCCCAAGAGACCCAGTACTTC.

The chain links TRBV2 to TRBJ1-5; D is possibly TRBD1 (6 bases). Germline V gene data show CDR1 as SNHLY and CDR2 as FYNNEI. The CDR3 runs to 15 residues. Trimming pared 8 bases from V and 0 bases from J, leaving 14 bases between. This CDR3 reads CASWGGPYSNQPQHF. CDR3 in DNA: TGTGCCAGCTGGGGGGGCCCCTATAGCAATCAGCCCCAGCATTTT.

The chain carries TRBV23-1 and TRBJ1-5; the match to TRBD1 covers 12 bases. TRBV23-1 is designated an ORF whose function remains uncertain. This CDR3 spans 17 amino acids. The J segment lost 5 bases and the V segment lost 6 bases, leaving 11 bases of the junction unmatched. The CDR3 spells CASSRRPGQGAYQPQHF. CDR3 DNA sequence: TGCGCCAGCAGCCGACGGCCGGGACAGGGGGCTTATCAGCCCCAGCATTTT.

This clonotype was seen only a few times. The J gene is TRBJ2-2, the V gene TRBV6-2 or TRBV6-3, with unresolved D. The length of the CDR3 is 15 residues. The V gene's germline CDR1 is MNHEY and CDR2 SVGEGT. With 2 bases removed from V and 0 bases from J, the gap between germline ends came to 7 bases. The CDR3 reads CASSYGRSNTGELFF. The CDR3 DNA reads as TGTGCCAGCAGTTACGGCCGATCGAACACCGGGGAGCTGTTTTTT.

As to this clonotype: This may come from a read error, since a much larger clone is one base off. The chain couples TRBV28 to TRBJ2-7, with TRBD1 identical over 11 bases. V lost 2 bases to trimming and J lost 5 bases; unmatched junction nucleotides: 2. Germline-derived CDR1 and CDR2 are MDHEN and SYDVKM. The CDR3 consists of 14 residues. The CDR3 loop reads CASSLPGQGDEQYF. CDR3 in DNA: TGTGCCAGCAGTTTACCGGGACAGGGGGACGAGCAGTACTTC.

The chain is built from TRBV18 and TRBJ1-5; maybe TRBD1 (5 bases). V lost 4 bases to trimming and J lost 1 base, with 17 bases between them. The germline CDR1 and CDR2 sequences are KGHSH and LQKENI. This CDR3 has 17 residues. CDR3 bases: TGTGCCAGCTCACTCACCACAGGCGGAGGGAGCAATCAGCCCCAGCATTTT. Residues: CASSLTTGGGSNQPQHF.

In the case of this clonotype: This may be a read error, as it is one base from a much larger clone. CDR3 DNA sequence: TGTGCCAGCAGCTTCGATTCTGGGCACACCGGGCAGCTGTTTTTT. Translated, it gives CASSFDSGHTGQLFF. V gene TRBV5-5 combines with J gene TRBJ2-2; D unclear. The CDR3 runs 15 residues. The germline V gene encodes CDR1 SGHKS and CDR2 YYEKEE (reference sequence).

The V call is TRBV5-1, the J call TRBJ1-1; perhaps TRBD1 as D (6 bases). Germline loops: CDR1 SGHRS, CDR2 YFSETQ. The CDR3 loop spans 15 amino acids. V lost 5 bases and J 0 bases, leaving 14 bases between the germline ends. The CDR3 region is CASRWNRVMNTEAFF. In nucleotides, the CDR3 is TGCGCCAGCAGATGGAACAGGGTGATGAACACTGAAGCTTTCTTT.

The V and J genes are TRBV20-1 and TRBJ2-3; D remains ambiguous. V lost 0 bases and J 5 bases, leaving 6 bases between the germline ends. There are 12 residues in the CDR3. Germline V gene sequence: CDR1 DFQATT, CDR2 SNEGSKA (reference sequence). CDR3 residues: CSARDHGDTQYF. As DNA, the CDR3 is TGCAGTGCTAGAGATCATGGAGATACGCAGTATTTT.

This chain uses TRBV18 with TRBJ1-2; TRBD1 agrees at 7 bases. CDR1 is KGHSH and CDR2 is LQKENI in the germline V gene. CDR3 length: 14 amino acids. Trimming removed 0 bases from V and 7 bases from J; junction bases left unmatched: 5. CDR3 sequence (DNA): TGTGCCAGCTCACCACCTGACAGGGCCTCTGGCTACACCTTC. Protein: CASSPPDRASGYTF. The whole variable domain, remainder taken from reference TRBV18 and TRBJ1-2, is NAGVMQNPRHLVRRRGQEARLRCSPMKGHSHVYWYRQLPEEGLKFMVYLQKENIIDESGMPKERFSAEFPKEGPSILRIQQVVRGDSAAYFCASSPPDRASGYTFGSGTRLTVV.

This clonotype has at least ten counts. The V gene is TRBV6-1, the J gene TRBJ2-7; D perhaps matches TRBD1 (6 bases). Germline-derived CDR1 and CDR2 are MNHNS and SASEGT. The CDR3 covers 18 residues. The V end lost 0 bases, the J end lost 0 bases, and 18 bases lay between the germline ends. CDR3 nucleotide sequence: TGTGCCAGCAGTGAAGCGCCACCGGGACACTTACGCTCCTACGAGCAGTACTTC. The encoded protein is CASSEAPPGHLRSYEQYF.